The 30 T cell receptor beta chains presented below share a single source sample, sequenced in a study of cytomegalovirus exposure and HLA in healthy donors. Repertoires were generated with immunoSEQ multiplex PCR, while TCRdb's copy carries only in-frame clones and drops some. In the table there are about 200,000 clones, around 78% of which are singletons. What was sequenced was PBMCs. These receptors all come from a woman between 18 and 29 years old in good health and CMV-seronegative.

The V and J genes are TRBV30 and TRBJ1-3, with D possibly being TRBD1 (6 bases). CDR1 and CDR2 (germline): GTSNPN, SVGIG (reference sequence). CDR3 length equals 16 residues. V was shortened by 4 bases and J by 2 bases, with 18 bases between the two germline ends. CDR3 nucleotide sequence: TGTGCCTGGACTCGAGGGGGTTTCCTCGCTGGAAACACCATATATTTT. Encoded protein: CAWTRGGFLAGNTIYF.

The chain uses TRBV11-2 and TRBJ1-3; D is unclear. In germline, CDR1 is SGHAT, CDR2 FQNNGV. V was shortened by 5 bases and J by 4 bases, with 6 bases between the two germline ends. The CDR3 spans 12 residues. In nucleotides, the CDR3 is TGTGCCAGCAGCCCCGACGGAAACACCATATATTTT. It yields the protein CASSPDGNTIYF.

The genes are TRBV5-1 and TRBJ2-7; 8 nucleotides line up with TRBD1. Germline trimming cut 3 bases from V and 2 bases from J; bases unmatched to any gene: 10. Germline CDR1 SGHRS, CDR2 YFSETQ. The CDR3 runs 16 residues. Here the CDR3 reads CASSWGRAGGPYEQYF. CDR3 sequence (DNA): TGCGCCAGCAGCTGGGGGCGGGCAGGGGGCCCCTACGAGCAGTACTTC.

The V and J genes are TRBV13 and TRBJ2-1, with D hard to call. The CDR3 is 13 residues long. The V gene's germline CDR1 is PRHDT and CDR2 FYEKMQ (reference sequence). V was clipped by 6 bases and J by 3 bases, with 9 bases between them. The CDR3 DNA reads TGTGCCAGCAGTCAGGCCGACTACAATGAGCAGTTCTTC. It specifies CASSQADYNEQFF.

The rearrangement links TRBV6-5 to TRBJ1-1, with D possibly being TRBD1 (5 bases). CDR1 and CDR2 (germline): MNHEY, SVGAGI. V lost 7 bases to trimming and J lost 0 bases, with 15 bases between them. This CDR3 has 15 residues. Here the CDR3 reads CASIRAGTVNTEAFF. CDR3 DNA sequence: TGTGCCAGCATCAGAGCCGGGACGGTGAACACTGAAGCTTTCTTT.

The rearrangement links TRBV6-5 to TRBJ1-2; 10 bases are a match to TRBD1. V dropped 6 bases and J dropped 2; count of bases not matched to a gene: 0. The CDR3 length is 13 residues. The germline CDR1 and CDR2 sequences are MNHEY and SVGAGI. CDR3 DNA: TGTGCCAGCAGGGGACAGGGGAACTATGGCTACACCTTC. It translates to CASRGQGNYGYTF.

This sequence joins TRBV11-2 and TRBJ1-2; no firm D call. Germline assignment: CDR1 SGHAT and CDR2 FQNNGV. This CDR3 spans 15 amino acids. Trimming removed 5 bases from V and 2 bases from J, with 15 bases in between. CDR3 protein: CASSGRDTFNYGYTF. CDR3 nucleotides: TGTGCCAGCAGCGGGAGGGATACTTTCAACTATGGCTACACCTTC.

The rearrangement joins TRBV5-1 to TRBJ2-7; a weak D match, TRBD1 (6 bases). Looked up from germline, CDR1 is SGHRS and CDR2 is YFSETQ. With 1 base removed from V and 1 base from J, the gap between germline ends came to 12 bases. The CDR3 extends over 15 amino acids. The CDR3 DNA reads TGCGCCAGCAGCTTGAGGACAGACCCTTCCTACGAGCAGTACTTC. It encodes CASSLRTDPSYEQYF.

The chain joins TRBV5-4 to TRBJ2-5, with 7 positions matching TRBD2. The J segment lost 1 base and the V segment lost 1 base, leaving 1 base of the junction unmatched. There are 14 residues in the CDR3. CDR1 and CDR2 (germline): SGHNT, YYREEE (reference sequence). CDR3 in amino acids: CASSLTGGQETQYF. For the CDR3, the DNA is TGTGCCAGCAGCTTGACGGGAGGCCAAGAGACCCAGTACTTC.

The J gene is TRBJ1-2, the V gene TRBV5-1, with D possibly being TRBD1 (5 bases). The germline V gene has CDR1 SGHRS and CDR2 YFSETQ. V lost 0 bases, J lost 0 bases, and 12 bases lay in between. The CDR3 length is 16 residues. CDR3 nucleotide sequence: TGCGCCAGCAGCTTGGTCGGTCGGGGGGCTAACTATGGCTACACCTTC. Protein sequence: CASSLVGRGANYGYTF.

V and J are TRBV7-8 and TRBJ1-5; unclear D gene. The CDR3 is 14 residues long. Trimming shortened V by 1 base and J by 6 bases, and 10 bases separated the two germline ends. CDR1 and CDR2 from the germline V gene are SGHVS and FQNEAQ. CDR3 DNA: TGTGCCAGCAGCTTAGTCGTGGAGGGTCAGCCCCAGCATTTT. Protein: CASSLVVEGQPQHF. Looking up the rest from reference TRBV7-8 and TRBJ1-5 gives the full variable domain: GAGVSQSPRYKVAKRGQDVALRCDPISGHVSLFWYQQALGQGPEFLTYFQNEAQLDKSGLPSDRFFAERPEGSVSTLKIQRTQQEDSAVYLCASSLVVEGQPQHFGDGTRLSIL.

V gene TRBV28 combines with J gene TRBJ2-7; D possibly corresponds to TRBD2 (6 bases). From germline, CDR1 is MDHEN and CDR2 SYDVKM. Trimming pared 10 bases from V and 2 bases from J, leaving 18 bases between. This CDR3 comprises 14 residues. The CDR3 loop is CATLSGRTAYEQYF. DNA of the CDR3: TGTGCCACCCTTAGCGGCCGTACTGCCTACGAGCAGTACTTC.

The CDR3 coding sequence is TGTGCCAGCCGGTCCCAGGGTGAAAAACTGTTTTTT. Translating it yields CASRSQGEKLFF. The chain combines TRBV25-1 with TRBJ1-4, with D possibly TRBD1 on 5 matching bases. The CDR3 contains 12 residues. V shed 8 bases and J shed 7 bases, with 11 bases lying between them. Germline CDR1 reads MGHDK; CDR2 reads SYGVNS. Combining the CDR3 with reference TRBV25-1 and TRBJ1-4 gives the whole variable domain EADIYQTPRYLVIGTGKKITLECSQTMGHDKMYWYQQDPGMELHLIHYSYGVNSTEKGDLSSESTVSRIRTEHFPLTLESARPSHTSQYLCASRSQGEKLFFGSGTQLSVL.

The genes are TRBV15 and TRBJ2-4; 13 bases match TRBD2. The V and J ends lost 1 base and 0 bases, in that order; junction bases with no gene match: 12. The CDR3 totals 21 residues. The germline V gene has CDR1 LNHNV and CDR2 YYDKDF (reference sequence). CDR3 sequence (DNA): TGTGCCACCAGCAGAGCCTACCTGGGGACTAGCGGGGACCTAGCCAAAAACATTCAGTACTTC. Translated, it gives CATSRAYLGTSGDLAKNIQYF.

The V call is TRBV5-6, the J call TRBJ1-2; D is unresolved. The CDR3 totals 13 residues. Trimming shortened V by 1 base and J by 3 bases, and 7 bases separated the two germline ends. CDR1 is SGHDT, CDR2 YYEEEE, per germline. CDR3 sequence reads: CASSLRVDYGYTF. CDR3 sequence (DNA): TGTGCCAGCAGCTTGCGGGTGGACTATGGCTACACCTTC.

V usage is TRBV6-6 and J usage is TRBJ1-2; 9 positions match TRBD1. The CDR3 has 12 amino acids. Germline V lookup: CDR1 MNHNY, CDR2 SVGAGI (reference sequence). J gave up 11 bases and V 6 bases, and 7 bases lay outside the gene matches. Here the CDR3 DNA reads TGTGCCAGCAGAACTCCGGGACAGGGATACACCTTC. Translating gives CASRTPGQGYTF.

The V and J genes are TRBV6-1 and TRBJ1-1, with a tentative D call TRBD1 (5 bases). The CDR3 extends over 15 amino acids. Germline CDR1 reads MNHNS; CDR2 reads SASEGT. Trimming took off 5 bases at V and 1 base at J, with 14 bases between the two ends. For the CDR3, the DNA is TGTGCCAGCAGTCAGTGGGGGACGGGGAACACTGAAGCTTTCTTT. Residues: CASSQWGTGNTEAFF.

The rearrangement links TRBV2 to TRBJ2-2; possibly TRBD2 for D (6 bases). Trimming cost V 6 bases and J 5 bases, with 7 bases left between them. This CDR3 has 12 amino acids. CDR1 and CDR2 (germline): SNHLY, FYNNEI. CDR3 DNA sequence: TGTGCCAGCAGCCGGGAGACCGGGGAGCTGTTTTTT. Amino acid sequence: CASSRETGELFF.

V and J are TRBV30 and TRBJ1-5, with TRBD1 matching 8 bases. CDR3 size: 16 residues. V trimming: 1 base; J trimming: 4 bases; junction bases outside the gene matches: 9. In germline, CDR1 is GTSNPN, CDR2 SVGIG (reference sequence). The CDR3 DNA reads TGTGCCTGGAGTGGCCAGGGGGCGATTAGGAATCAGCCCCAGCATTTT. It translates to CAWSGQGAIRNQPQHF.

The chain has TRBV19 and TRBJ1-5; unclear D gene. The V end was cut by 2 bases, the J end by 4 bases, with 12 bases between. The germline gives CDR1 LNHDA, CDR2 SQIVND (reference sequence). The CDR3 runs to 15 residues. CDR3 region: CASSISAVGNQPQHF. The DNA of the CDR3 is TGTGCCAGTAGTATATCCGCCGTGGGAAATCAGCCCCAGCATTTT.

This chain links TRBV27 with TRBJ2-5; TRBD1 is a possible D gene (6 bases). CDR1 and CDR2 (germline): MNHEY, SMNVEV (reference sequence). Trimming cost V 6 bases and J 2 bases, with 10 bases left between them. CDR3 length equals 13 residues. CDR3 sequence (DNA): TGTGCCAGCAGAGCGGACAGACAAGAGACCCAGTACTTC. Its translation is CASRADRQETQYF.

This clone came up once. This chain connects TRBV5-8 to TRBJ2-7; D is unresolved. Germline V gene sequence: CDR1 SGHTS, CDR2 YDEGEE. Trimming took off 1 base at V and 7 bases at J, with 3 bases between the two ends. This CDR3 comprises 10 residues. CDR3 in DNA: TGTGCCAGCAGCTTGTTTGAGCAGTACTTC. Translating gives CASSLFEQYF.

The chain is built from TRBV6-1 and TRBJ1-4; TRBD1 aligns across 9 bases. Germline CDR1 is MNHNS and CDR2 is SASEGT. This CDR3 spans 14 amino acids. V shed 6 bases and J 6 bases; nucleotides not matched to a gene: 5. The DNA of the CDR3 is TGTGCCAGCAGCTTCCGGGACAGGGATGAAAAACTGTTTTTT. Translated, it gives CASSFRDRDEKLFF.

The genes are TRBV13 and TRBJ1-1; D is possibly TRBD1 (5 bases). This CDR3 comprises 12 residues. V was trimmed by 11 bases and J by 1 base, leaving 11 bases between them. Germline assignment: CDR1 PRHDT and CDR2 FYEKMQ (reference sequence). CDR3 protein: CAGGSWNTEAFF. The CDR3 coding sequence is TGTGCCGGGGGGAGTTGGAACACTGAAGCTTTCTTT.

The CDR3 coding sequence is TGTGCCAGCACAGGACAGGGGCCCCGAGAGACCCAGTACTTC. It yields the protein CASTGQGPRETQYF. V usage is TRBV2 and J usage is TRBJ2-5; 9 nucleotides agree with TRBD1. The CDR3 has 14 residues. Trimming cost V 7 bases and J 4 bases; bases outside gene matches: 7. The germline CDR1 and CDR2 sequences are SNHLY and FYNNEI.

The chain uses TRBV18 and TRBJ2-1; perhaps TRBD2 as D (5 bases). CDR3 length: 16 amino acids. CDR1 KGHSH and CDR2 LQKENI come from the germline V gene. V was cut by 2 bases and J by 0 bases, with 11 bases left in between. The CDR3 nucleotides read TGTGCCAGCTCACCAACGCCGGGGAACTCCTACAATGAGCAGTTCTTC. Translation gives CASSPTPGNSYNEQFF.

The V call is TRBV7-8, the J call TRBJ2-3; TRBD2 matches 10 bases. J gave up 3 bases and V 3 bases, and 6 bases lay outside the gene matches. Germline V gives CDR1 SGHVS, CDR2 FQNEAQ. There are 16 residues in the CDR3. The CDR3: CASSFSGGGITDTQYF. The CDR3 DNA follows: TGTGCCAGCAGCTTCAGCGGGGGGGGAATAACAGATACGCAGTATTTT.

This clone was seen once. This chain connects TRBV6-5 to TRBJ1-1; D is ambiguous. The V gene's germline CDR1 is MNHEY and CDR2 SVGAGI. The V gene lost 2 bases and the J gene lost 6 bases, with 10 bases spanning the gap. The CDR3 totals 13 residues. In DNA form, the CDR3 reads TGTGCCAGCAGTTACGAGCGGGGATCTGAAGCTTTCTTT. It is translated as CASSYERGSEAFF.

The V call is TRBV27, the J call TRBJ2-5; the match to TRBD2 covers 11 bases. The CDR3 length is 17 residues. V shed 5 bases and J 7 bases; nucleotides not matched to a gene: 15. Per the germline V gene, CDR1 is MNHEY and CDR2 is SMNVEV (reference sequence). CDR3 sequence (DNA): TGTGCCAGCAGTCCGCTATGGACTAGCGGGCTACTGGGGACCCAGTACTTC. It yields the protein CASSPLWTSGLLGTQYF.

CDR3 DNA sequence: TGTGCCAGCAGTTATCAGGGGAGGGTTGAGGATGGCTACACCTTC. This translates into CASSYQGRVEDGYTF. The chain recombines TRBV6-6 with TRBJ1-2, with D possibly matching TRBD1 (6 bases). Per the germline V gene, CDR1 is MNHNY and CDR2 is SVGAGI (reference sequence). The CDR3 contains 15 residues. The ends were cut back, 3 bases at V and 6 bases at J, with 17 bases in the middle.